The rows below give T cell receptor beta chains drawn from one sample of a study of T cell responses to AZD1222 COVID-19 vaccine. Sequencing used immunoSEQ multiplex PCR; TCRdb keeps in-frame clones, though not all of them. This repertoire shows some 170,000 clones, about 90% found once; its top ten account for about 1.1%. Sequencing was performed on peripheral blood, taken 28 days after the second AZD1222 dose. The receptors here all came from an adult who received the AZD1222 COVID-19 vaccine. The CDR3 runs from the conserved cysteine through the conserved F or W. A D gene is named only where the DNA matches it firmly. The size field is filled for only some rows; it gives once, few, many or a size class.

CDR3 DNA: TGCGCCAGCAAATCCGGGACAGGGGCCTATGGCTACACCTTC
CDR3 protein: CASKSGTGAYGYTF
J gene: TRBJ1-2
D gene: TRBD1
V gene: TRBV5-1
clone size: .

CDR3 DNA: TGTGCCAGCAGAGTTGACAGGATCAACACTGAAGCTTTCTTT
CDR3 protein: CASRVDRINTEAFF
J gene: TRBJ1-1
D gene: .
V gene: TRBV6-6
clone size: .

CDR3 DNA: TGTGCCAGCAGCCCCGCCCCGAGCGGGGGAGCTTCCTACGAGCAGTACTTC
CDR3 protein: CASSPAPSGGASYEQYF
J gene: TRBJ2-7
D gene: TRBD2
V gene: TRBV7-9
clone size: .

CDR3 DNA: TGTGCCAGCAGCCAGGACAGTGGAAACACCATATATTTT
CDR3 protein: CASSQDSGNTIYF
J gene: TRBJ1-3
D gene: .
V gene: TRBV3-1/TRBV3-2
clone size: .

CDR3 DNA: TGCGCCAGCAGGAATATGCAGGGGGCCGGGGAGCTGTTTTTT
CDR3 protein: CASRNMQGAGELFF
J gene: TRBJ2-2
D gene: TRBD1
V gene: TRBV5-1
clone size: .

CDR3 DNA: TGTGCCAGCAGCCTGACATTCGGAGGGCCGGAGAGCTATGGCTACACCTTC
CDR3 protein: CASSLTFGGPESYGYTF
J gene: TRBJ1-2
D gene: .
V gene: TRBV4-2
clone size: .

CDR3 DNA: TGCGCCAGCAGCTTCCTAGCAGAGCAAGAGACCCAGTACTTC
CDR3 protein: CASSFLAEQETQYF
J gene: TRBJ2-5
D gene: .
V gene: TRBV5-1
clone size: .

CDR3 DNA: TGTGCCAGCAGCCCTCAACATTTT
CDR3 protein: CASSPQHF
J gene: TRBJ2-3
D gene: .
V gene: TRBV7-9
clone size: .

CDR3 DNA: TGTGCCAGCAGCTTGGGGGCAGGGAGCACAGATACGCAGTATTTT
CDR3 protein: CASSLGAGSTDTQYF
J gene: TRBJ2-3
D gene: .
V gene: TRBV5-6
clone size: .

CDR3 DNA: TGTGCCAGCAGTGAACAGGGGGGGCCGAACACCGGGGAGCTGTTTTTT
CDR3 protein: CASSEQGGPNTGELFF
J gene: TRBJ2-2
D gene: .
V gene: TRBV6-1
clone size: .

CDR3 DNA: TGTGCCAGCAGCTCCGGGACAGAGGCAGATACGCAGTATTTT
CDR3 protein: CASSSGTEADTQYF
J gene: TRBJ2-3
D gene: TRBD1
V gene: TRBV11-3
clone size: once

CDR3 DNA: TGTGCCAGCAGCCATTCTAGGAACGGGGAGCTGTTTTTT
CDR3 protein: CASSHSRNGELFF
J gene: TRBJ2-2
D gene: .
V gene: TRBV3-1/TRBV3-2
clone size: .

CDR3 DNA: TGTGCCAGCAGCTTATTTAGTGGGGACACCTCTGGCTACACCTTC
CDR3 protein: CASSLFSGDTSGYTF
J gene: TRBJ1-2
D gene: .
V gene: TRBV7-9
clone size: once

CDR3 DNA: TGCGCCAGCAGCCAAGGGGCTGCTCAAACTAATGAAAAACTGTTTTTT
CDR3 protein: CASSQGAAQTNEKLFF
J gene: TRBJ1-4
D gene: .
V gene: TRBV4-1
clone size: .

CDR3 DNA: TGTGCCAGCAGTGAATTTATAGGGGGCTTAGAGACCCAGTACTTC
CDR3 protein: CASSEFIGGLETQYF
J gene: TRBJ2-5
D gene: TRBD1
V gene: TRBV25-1
clone size: .

CDR3 DNA: TGTGCCAGCTCACCACTTGGGACAGGGCAAGAAGCTTTCTTT
CDR3 protein: CASSPLGTGQEAFF
J gene: TRBJ1-1
D gene: TRBD1
V gene: TRBV18
clone size: .